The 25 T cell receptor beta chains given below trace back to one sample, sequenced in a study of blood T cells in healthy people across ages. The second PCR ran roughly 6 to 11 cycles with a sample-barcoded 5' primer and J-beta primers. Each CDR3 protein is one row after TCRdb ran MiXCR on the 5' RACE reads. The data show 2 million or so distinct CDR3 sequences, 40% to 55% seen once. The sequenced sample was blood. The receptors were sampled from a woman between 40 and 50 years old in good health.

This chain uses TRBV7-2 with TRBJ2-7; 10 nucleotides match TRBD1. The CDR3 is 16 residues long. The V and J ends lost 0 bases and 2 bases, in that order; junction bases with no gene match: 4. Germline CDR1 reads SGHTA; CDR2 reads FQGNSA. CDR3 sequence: CASSLADRGRPYEQYF. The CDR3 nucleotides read TGTGCCAGCAGCTTAGCGGACAGGGGGAGGCCCTACGAGCAGTACTTC. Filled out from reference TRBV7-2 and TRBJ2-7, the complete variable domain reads GAGVSQSPSNKVTEKGKDVELRCDPISGHTALYWYRQSLGQGLEFLIYFQGNSAPDKSGLPSDRFSAERTGGSVSTLTIQRTQQEDSAVYLCASSLADRGRPYEQYFGPGTRLTVT.

The DNA of the CDR3 is TGTGCCAGCAGCGTCCGACTAGCGGGGGGGGCAAGCGACAAAAACATTCAGTACTTC. Translated, it gives CASSVRLAGGASDKNIQYF. The chain carries TRBV7-2 and TRBJ2-4, with 14 positions matching TRBD2. Trimming cost V 5 bases and J 3 bases; bases outside gene matches: 12. This CDR3 region has 19 residues. Germline V gene sequence: CDR1 SGHTA, CDR2 FQGNSA. Variable domain in full (rest from reference TRBV7-2 and TRBJ2-4): GAGVSQSPSNKVTEKGKDVELRCDPISGHTALYWYRQSLGQGLEFLIYFQGNSAPDKSGLPSDRFSAERTGGSVSTLTIQRTQQEDSAVYLCASSVRLAGGASDKNIQYFGAGTRLSVL.

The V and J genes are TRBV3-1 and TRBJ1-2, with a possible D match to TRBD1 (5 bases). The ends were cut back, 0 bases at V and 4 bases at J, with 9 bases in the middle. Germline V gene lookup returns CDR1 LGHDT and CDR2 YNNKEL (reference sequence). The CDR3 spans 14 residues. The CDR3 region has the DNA TGTGCCAGCAGCCAAGACAGGGTACTCTATGGCTACACCTTC. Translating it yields CASSQDRVLYGYTF.

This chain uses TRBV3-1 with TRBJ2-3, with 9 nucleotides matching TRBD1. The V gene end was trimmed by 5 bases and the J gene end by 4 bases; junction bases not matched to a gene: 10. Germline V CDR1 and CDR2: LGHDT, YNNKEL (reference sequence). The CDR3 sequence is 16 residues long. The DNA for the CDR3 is TGTGCCAGCAGCGCTTCCCCGGGACAGGGATCAGATACGCAGTATTTT. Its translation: CASSASPGQGSDTQYF.

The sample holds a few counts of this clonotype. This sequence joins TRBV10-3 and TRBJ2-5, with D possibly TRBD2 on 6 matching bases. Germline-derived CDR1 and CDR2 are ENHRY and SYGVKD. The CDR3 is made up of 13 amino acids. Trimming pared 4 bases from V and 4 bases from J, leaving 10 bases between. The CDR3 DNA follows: TGTGCCATCAGTGTTATGGAGGGAGAGACCCAGTACTTC. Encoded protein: CAISVMEGETQYF.

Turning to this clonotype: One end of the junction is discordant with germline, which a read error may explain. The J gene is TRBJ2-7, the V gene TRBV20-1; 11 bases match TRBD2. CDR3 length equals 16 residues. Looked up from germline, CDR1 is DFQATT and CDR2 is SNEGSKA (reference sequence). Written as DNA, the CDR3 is TGCAGTACTAGTAGGGCTAGCGGGGGGCGAGTATACGAGCAGTACTTC. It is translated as CSTSRASGGRVYEQYF.

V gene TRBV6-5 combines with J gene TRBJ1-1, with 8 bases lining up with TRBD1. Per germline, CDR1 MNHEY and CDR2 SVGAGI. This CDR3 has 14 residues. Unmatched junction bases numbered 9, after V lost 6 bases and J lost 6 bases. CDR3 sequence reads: CASSSWTGTPEAFF. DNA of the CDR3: TGTGCCAGCAGCTCCTGGACAGGGACTCCTGAAGCTTTCTTT.

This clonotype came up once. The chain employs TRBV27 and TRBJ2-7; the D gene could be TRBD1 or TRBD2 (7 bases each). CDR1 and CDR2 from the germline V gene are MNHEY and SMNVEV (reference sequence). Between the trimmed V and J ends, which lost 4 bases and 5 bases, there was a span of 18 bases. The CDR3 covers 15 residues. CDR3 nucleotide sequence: TGTGCCAGCAGTTCCAGACAGGGAGGGATCCACGAGCAGTACTTC. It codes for CASSSRQGGIHEQYF.

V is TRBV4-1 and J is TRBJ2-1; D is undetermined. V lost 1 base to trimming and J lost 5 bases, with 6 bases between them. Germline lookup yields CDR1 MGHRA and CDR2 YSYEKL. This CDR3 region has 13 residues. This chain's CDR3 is CASSQVIDNEQFF. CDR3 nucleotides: TGCGCCAGCAGCCAAGTTATCGACAATGAGCAGTTCTTC.

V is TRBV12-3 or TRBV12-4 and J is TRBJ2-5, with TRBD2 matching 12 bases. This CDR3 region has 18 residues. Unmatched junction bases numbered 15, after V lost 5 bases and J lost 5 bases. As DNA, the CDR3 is TGTGCCAGCAGTACCCGGACTAGCGGGGTTTTTAGTTGGGAGACCCAGTACTTC. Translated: CASSTRTSGVFSWETQYF.

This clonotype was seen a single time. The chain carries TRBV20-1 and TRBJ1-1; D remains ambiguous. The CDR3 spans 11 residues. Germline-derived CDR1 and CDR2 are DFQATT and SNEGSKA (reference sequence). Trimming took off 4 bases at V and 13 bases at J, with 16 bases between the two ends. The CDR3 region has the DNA TGCAGTGCTACGCGACATAACGGAGTTTTCTTT. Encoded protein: CSATRHNGVFF.

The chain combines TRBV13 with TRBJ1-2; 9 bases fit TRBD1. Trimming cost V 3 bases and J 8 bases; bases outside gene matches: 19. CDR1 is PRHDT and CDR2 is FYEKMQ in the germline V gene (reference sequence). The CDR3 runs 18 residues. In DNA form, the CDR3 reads TGTGCCAGCAGCTTTCCGGGACAGGGACCAATAAACTCGGGAGGCTACACCTTC. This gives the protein CASSFPGQGPINSGGYTF.

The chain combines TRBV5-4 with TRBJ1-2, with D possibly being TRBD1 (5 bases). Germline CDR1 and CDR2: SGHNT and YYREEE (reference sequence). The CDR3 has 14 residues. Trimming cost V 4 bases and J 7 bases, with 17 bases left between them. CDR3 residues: CASSREGTSGGYTF. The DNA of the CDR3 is TGTGCCAGCAGCCGGGAGGGGACTTCGGGTGGCTACACCTTC.

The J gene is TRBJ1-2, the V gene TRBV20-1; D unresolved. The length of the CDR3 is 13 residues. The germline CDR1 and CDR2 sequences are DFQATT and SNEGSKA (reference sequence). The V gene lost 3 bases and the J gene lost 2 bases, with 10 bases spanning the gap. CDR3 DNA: TGCAGTGCTAGGGACGGACGAAACTATGGCTACACCTTC. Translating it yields CSARDGRNYGYTF.

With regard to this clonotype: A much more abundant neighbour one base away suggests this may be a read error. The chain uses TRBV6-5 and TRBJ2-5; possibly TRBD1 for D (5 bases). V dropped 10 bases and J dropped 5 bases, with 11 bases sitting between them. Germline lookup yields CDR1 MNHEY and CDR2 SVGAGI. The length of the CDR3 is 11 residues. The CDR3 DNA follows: TGTGCCAACAGGTCAGGGGAGACCCAGTACTTC. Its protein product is CANRSGETQYF.

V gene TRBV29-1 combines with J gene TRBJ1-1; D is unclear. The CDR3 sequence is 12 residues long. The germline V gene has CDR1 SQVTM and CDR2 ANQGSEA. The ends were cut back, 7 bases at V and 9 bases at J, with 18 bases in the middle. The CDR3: CSASGVLRQAFF. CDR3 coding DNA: TGCAGCGCCTCGGGAGTTCTAAGGCAAGCTTTCTTT. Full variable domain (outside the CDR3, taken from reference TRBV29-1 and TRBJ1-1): SAVISQKPSRDICQRGTSLTIQCQVDSQVTMMFWYRQQPGQSLTLIATANQGSEATYESGFVIDKFPISRPNLTFSTLTVSNMSPEDSSIYLCSASGVLRQAFFGQGTRLTVV.

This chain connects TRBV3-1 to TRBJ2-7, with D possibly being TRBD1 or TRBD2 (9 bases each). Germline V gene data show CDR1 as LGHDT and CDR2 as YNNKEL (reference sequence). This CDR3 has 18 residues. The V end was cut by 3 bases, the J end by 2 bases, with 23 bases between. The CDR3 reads CASSHDRGASGATYEQYF. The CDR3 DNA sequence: TGTGCCAGCAGCCACGACAGGGGGGCTAGCGGGGCCACCTACGAGCAGTACTTC.

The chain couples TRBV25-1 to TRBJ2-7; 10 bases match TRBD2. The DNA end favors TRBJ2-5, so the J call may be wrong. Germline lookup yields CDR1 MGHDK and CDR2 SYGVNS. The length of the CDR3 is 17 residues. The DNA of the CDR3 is TGTGCCAGCAGTGAAATAGCGGGGGGCGGGTCGGGGGAGACCCAGTACTTC. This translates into CASSEIAGGGSGETQYF.

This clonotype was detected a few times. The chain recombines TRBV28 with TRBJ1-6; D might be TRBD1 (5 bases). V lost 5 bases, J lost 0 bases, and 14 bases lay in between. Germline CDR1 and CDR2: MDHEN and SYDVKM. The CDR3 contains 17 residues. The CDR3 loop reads CASSGETVNSYNSPLHF. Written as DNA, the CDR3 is TGTGCCAGCAGTGGAGAGACAGTGAACTCCTATAATTCACCCCTCCACTTT.

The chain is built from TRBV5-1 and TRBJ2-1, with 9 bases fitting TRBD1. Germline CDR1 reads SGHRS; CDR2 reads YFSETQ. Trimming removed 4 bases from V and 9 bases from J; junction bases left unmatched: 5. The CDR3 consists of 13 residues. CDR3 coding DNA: TGCGCCAGCAGCGTGGGACAGGGAGGTGAGCAGTTCTTC. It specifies CASSVGQGGEQFF.

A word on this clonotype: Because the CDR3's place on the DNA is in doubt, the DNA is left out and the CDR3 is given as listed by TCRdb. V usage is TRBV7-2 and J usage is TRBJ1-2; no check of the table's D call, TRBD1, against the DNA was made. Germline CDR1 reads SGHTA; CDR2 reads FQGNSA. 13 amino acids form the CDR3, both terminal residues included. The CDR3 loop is CATEVRTDYGCTF.

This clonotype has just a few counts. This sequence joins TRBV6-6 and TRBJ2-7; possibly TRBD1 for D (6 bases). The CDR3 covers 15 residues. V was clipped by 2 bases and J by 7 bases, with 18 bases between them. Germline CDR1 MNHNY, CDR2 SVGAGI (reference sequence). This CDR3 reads CASSYPGQGSREQYF. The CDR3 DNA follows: TGTGCCAGCAGTTACCCCGGGCAGGGGTCTCGAGAGCAGTACTTC.

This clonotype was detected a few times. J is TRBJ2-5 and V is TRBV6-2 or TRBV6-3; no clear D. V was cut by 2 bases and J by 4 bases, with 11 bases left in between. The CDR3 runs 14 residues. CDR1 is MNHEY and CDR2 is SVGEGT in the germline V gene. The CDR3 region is CASSYRQVGETQYF. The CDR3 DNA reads TGTGCCAGCAGTTACAGGCAGGTAGGAGAGACCCAGTACTTC.

CDR3 sequence reads: CASSFEGMGEKLFF. The CDR3 DNA sequence: TGCGCCAGCAGCTTCGAAGGCATGGGTGAAAAACTGTTTTTT. This chain uses TRBV5-1 with TRBJ1-4, with D unresolved. CDR3 length: 14 residues. Germline V gene data show CDR1 as SGHRS and CDR2 as YFSETQ. V was clipped by 2 bases and J by 7 bases, with 12 bases between them. Complete variable domain (other parts from reference TRBV5-1 and TRBJ1-4): KAGVTQTPRYLIKTRGQQVTLSCSPISGHRSVSWYQQTPGQGLQFLFEYFSETQRNKGNFPGRFSGRQFSNSRSEMNVSTLELGDSALYLCASSFEGMGEKLFFGSGTQLSVL.

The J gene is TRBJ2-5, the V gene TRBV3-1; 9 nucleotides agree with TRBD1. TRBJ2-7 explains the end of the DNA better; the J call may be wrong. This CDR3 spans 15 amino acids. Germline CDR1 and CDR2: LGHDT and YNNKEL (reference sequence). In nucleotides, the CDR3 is TGTGCCAGCAGCCAAGAGCGACAGGGGGTATACGAGCAGTACTTC. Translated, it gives CASSQERQGVYEQYF.